Given below is one TCR beta chain in context. The CDR3 is made up of 16 amino acids. Germline V CDR1 and CDR2: SGHTA, FQGNSA. Trimming cost V 4 bases and J 2 bases; bases outside gene matches: 9. The data stem from a study of shared clonotypes between healthy human individuals. This table comes from immunoSEQ multiplex PCR, and its TCRdb copy is limited to in-frame clones, with some not included. The table has about 2 million clones, 85% to 95% seen once; the top ten hold roughly 0.13%. This sequence joins TRBV7-2 and TRBJ2-3, with TRBD2 identical over 7 bases. The sample was naive CD4+ T cells sorted from blood. Regarding subset: CD45RA+ positively selected. The sequence came from a man between 18 and 29 years old in good health. CDR3 region: CASSSLSGILTDTQYF. The CDR3 region has the DNA TGTGCCAGCAGCTCATTAAGCGGGATCCTCACAGATACGCAGTATTTT. Variable domain in full (rest from reference TRBV7-2 and TRBJ2-3): GAGVSQSPSNKVTEKGKDVELRCDPISGHTALYWYRQSLGQGLEFLIYFQGNSAPDKSGLPSDRFSAERTGGSVSTLTIQRTQQEDSAVYLCASSSLSGILTDTQYFGPGTRLTVL.